The 13 T cell receptor beta chains given below trace back to one sample, sequenced in a study of radiation and T cells in renal cell carcinoma. This sample's time point: blood 4 weeks post-SBRT, at nephrectomy. The treatment is: 15 Gy SBRT to primary tumor, nephrectomy 4 weeks later. The data were produced by immunoSEQ multiplex PCR, yet TCRdb's version contains in-frame clones alone and is incomplete. This sample has fewer than 200,000 clones, with around 90% found just once. The source was blood, collected from a patient whose treatment included radiotherapy and nephrectomy. The receptor set was obtained from a woman in her forties or fifties with renal cell carcinoma.

J is TRBJ1-1 and V is TRBV4-1; possible D gene TRBD1, 5 bases. V lost 3 bases to trimming and J lost 0 bases, with 14 bases between them. Germline CDR1 reads MGHRA; CDR2 reads YSYEKL. The CDR3 consists of 16 residues. Here the CDR3 DNA reads TGCGCCAGCAGCCAGCCGTTAAGGGGCTTGAACACTGAAGCTTTCTTT. This sequence encodes CASSQPLRGLNTEAFF.

Note on this clone: Other DNA variants within this sample encode the same CDR3. The V call is TRBV5-1, the J call TRBJ2-5; TRBD2 aligns across 7 bases. J lost 3 bases, V lost 0 bases, and 2 bases had no gene match. Germline loops: CDR1 SGHRS, CDR2 YFSETQ. The CDR3 has 14 residues. The CDR3 nucleotides read TGCGCCAGCAGCTTGGCTAGCGGAGAAGAGACCCAGTACTTC. It is translated as CASSLASGEETQYF.

The V call is TRBV7-8, the J call TRBJ2-3, with 7 bases aligning to TRBD2. This CDR3 comprises 16 residues. V was clipped by 5 bases and J by 4 bases; unmatched bases: 12. Germline V gene lookup returns CDR1 SGHVS and CDR2 FQNEAQ. For the CDR3, the DNA is TGTGCCAGCAGCCAGGGACTACCACGAGGTTCAGATACGCAGTATTTT. It is translated as CASSQGLPRGSDTQYF.

The chain employs TRBV5-4 and TRBJ2-2; D is possibly TRBD1 (6 bases). Germline V gene sequence: CDR1 SGHNT, CDR2 YYREEE (reference sequence). The CDR3 extends over 15 amino acids. Trimming cost V 0 bases and J 5 bases, with 11 bases left between them. CDR3 amino acids: CASSLGGRFTGELFF. DNA of the CDR3: TGTGCCAGCAGCTTGGGGGGGCGGTTTACCGGGGAGCTGTTTTTT.

The chain has TRBV18 and TRBJ1-1; no clear D. The CDR3 spans 14 residues. V lost 2 bases to trimming and J lost 2 bases, with 9 bases between them. Germline V gene sequence: CDR1 KGHSH, CDR2 LQKENI. CDR3 protein: CASSPSQTNTEAFF. Written as DNA, the CDR3 is TGTGCCAGCTCACCAAGCCAGACCAACACTGAAGCTTTCTTT.

In DNA form, the CDR3 reads TGCGCCAGCAGCCAAGATTTGTCACGAGACAGTACCTACGAGCAGTACTTC. This gives the protein CASSQDLSRDSTYEQYF. V and J are TRBV4-3 and TRBJ2-7; tentatively, D is TRBD1 (5 bases). There are 17 residues in the CDR3. Trimming removed 0 bases from V and 2 bases from J, with 17 bases in between. CDR1 and CDR2 from the germline V gene are LGHNA and YSLEER.

The chain has TRBV29-1 and TRBJ2-5; D could derive from TRBD1 or TRBD2 (6 bases each). TRBJ2-7 matches the DNA end more closely, so the J call is doubtful. The CDR3 is made up of 14 amino acids. Per germline, CDR1 SQVTM and CDR2 ANQGSEA. As DNA, the CDR3 is TGCAGCGTTGAGGGGGGCGGAGGGACCGACGAGCAGTACTTC. This translates into CSVEGGGGTDEQYF.

The chain links TRBV19 to TRBJ2-1; 14 bases align to TRBD2. CDR1 LNHDA and CDR2 SQIVND come from the germline V gene (reference sequence). CDR3 length equals 16 residues. V was clipped by 3 bases and J by 7 bases; unmatched bases: 5. The CDR3 loop is CASSIGLAGGKNEQFF. The CDR3 bases are TGTGCCAGTAGTATTGGACTAGCGGGAGGAAAGAATGAGCAGTTCTTC. The entire variable domain, with the rest obtained from reference TRBV19 and TRBJ2-1, is as follows: DGGITQSPKYLFRKEGQNVTLSCEQNLNHDAMYWYRQDPGQGLRLIYYSQIVNDFQKGDIAEGYSVSREKKESFPLTVTSAQKNPTAFYLCASSIGLAGGKNEQFFGPGTRLTVL.

V and J are TRBV10-2 and TRBJ2-7, with unresolved D. The CDR3 loop spans 11 amino acids. Germline CDR1 and CDR2: WSHSY and SAAADI. Trimming left V 7 bases short and J 2 bases short, with 6 bases between. CDR3 nucleotides: TGCGCCAGCACACAAACCTACGAGCAGTACTTC. It codes for CASTQTYEQYF.

The chain is built from TRBV2 and TRBJ1-2; a weak D match, TRBD1 (6 bases). The CDR3 covers 11 residues. V was trimmed by 8 bases and J by 6 bases, leaving 10 bases between them. Germline V gene lookup returns CDR1 SNHLY and CDR2 FYNNEI. As DNA, the CDR3 is TGTGCCAGCCACGGGACACATGGCTACACCTTC. This translates into CASHGTHGYTF.

The table lists this clone with a few counts. The chain carries TRBV18 and TRBJ1-1; D is unclear. This CDR3 is 12 amino acids long. CDR1 and CDR2 (germline): KGHSH, LQKENI. Trimming removed 3 bases at V and 7 bases at J, with 9 bases between. The CDR3 region is CASSPVQNEAFF. In DNA form, the CDR3 reads TGTGCCAGCTCACCGGTTCAAAATGAAGCTTTCTTT.

The chain employs TRBV7-9 and TRBJ1-6; D is perhaps TRBD1 (6 bases). The CDR3 extends over 16 amino acids. Germline V gene lookup returns CDR1 SEHNR and CDR2 FQNEAQ (reference sequence). V lost 5 bases and J 3 bases, leaving 14 bases between the germline ends. CDR3 sequence (DNA): TGTGCCAGCAGCAACTCCAGGGGATACTATAATTCACCCCTCCACTTT. It is translated as CASSNSRGYYNSPLHF.

This sequence joins TRBV6-4 and TRBJ1-2; 7 bases match TRBD1. Germline assignment: CDR1 MRHNA and CDR2 SNTAGT. This CDR3 is built from 15 residues. Trimming removed 5 bases from V and 6 bases from J; junction bases left unmatched: 12. For the CDR3, the DNA is TGTGCCAGCAGTAACAGACAGGGAGTGAGTGATGGCTACACCTTC. It translates to CASSNRQGVSDGYTF.